This TCR beta chain was sequenced for a study of PD-1 blockade in classical Hodgkin lymphoma. In regard to this clone: Its antigen is unidentified.

Autologous stem cell transplantation was followed by relapse in every patient, and brentuximab vedotin exposure varied. Complete response, partial response or progressive disease was each patient's best response. Assay used: immunoSEQ multiplex PCR; TCRdb lists only in-frame clones, some missing. The sample lists tens of thousands of clones; approximately 94% were seen once. The CDR3 runs 14 residues. The J segment lost 2 bases and the V segment lost 1 base, leaving 1 base of the junction unmatched. Per germline, CDR1 SGHKS and CDR2 YYEKEE (reference sequence). General observations from the study: Complete responders entered with baseline diversity on par with newly diagnosed patients, the results showed.

The chain has TRBV5-5 and TRBJ2-7, with 9 bases identical to TRBD2. The input for sequencing was peripheral blood mononuclear cells (PBMCs), taken at baseline. The receptor comes from a human donor with classical Hodgkin lymphoma. In nucleotides, the CDR3 is TGTGCCAGCAGCTTGATAGCGGGGGCCTACGAGCAGTACTTC. This sequence encodes CASSLIAGAYEQYF.